This T cell receptor (beta chain) was identified during a study of blood T cell repertoires in COVID-19. In the study overall: The origin of the acute and convalescent COVID-19 samples was the United States, Italy and Spain.

Only in-frame clones appear in the TCRdb table, and some are missing; sequencing was by immunoSEQ multiplex PCR. Altogether approximately 90,000 clones are present, about 88% being singletons, with the ten largest covering around 1.3%. The CDR3 is made up of 14 amino acids. Deletions cut 8 bases from V and 2 bases from J, with 16 bases between. The germline V gene has CDR1 SGHTA and CDR2 FQGNSA. This chain connects TRBV7-2 to TRBJ2-7, with TRBD1 as a possible D gene (6 bases). The origin of this receptor is a man older than 75 with active or convalescent COVID-19. The sample taken for sequencing was peripheral blood. Written as DNA, the CDR3 is TGTGCCAGCGAGGCACAGGGAAAAACCTACGAGCAGTACTTC. It codes for CASEAQGKTYEQYF. Variable domain in full (rest from reference TRBV7-2 and TRBJ2-7): GAGVSQSPSNKVTEKGKDVELRCDPISGHTALYWYRQSLGQGLEFLIYFQGNSAPDKSGLPSDRFSAERTGGSVSTLTIQRTQQEDSAVYLCASEAQGKTYEQYFGPGTRLTVT.